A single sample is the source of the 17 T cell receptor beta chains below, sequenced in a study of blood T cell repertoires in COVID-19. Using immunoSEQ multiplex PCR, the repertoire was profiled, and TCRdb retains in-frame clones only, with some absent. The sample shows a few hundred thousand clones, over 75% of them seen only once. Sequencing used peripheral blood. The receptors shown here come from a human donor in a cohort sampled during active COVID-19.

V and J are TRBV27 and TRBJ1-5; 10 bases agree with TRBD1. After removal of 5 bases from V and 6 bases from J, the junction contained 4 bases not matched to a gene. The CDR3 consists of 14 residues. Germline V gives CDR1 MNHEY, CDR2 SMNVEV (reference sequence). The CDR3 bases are TGTGCCAGCAGTCGACAGGGGGCGAGTCAGCCCCAGCATTTT. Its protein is CASSRQGASQPQHF.

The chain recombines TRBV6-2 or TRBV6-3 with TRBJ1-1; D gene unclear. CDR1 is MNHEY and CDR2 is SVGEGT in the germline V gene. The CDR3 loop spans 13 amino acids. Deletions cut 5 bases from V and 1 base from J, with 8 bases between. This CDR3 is CASSVRWNTEAFF. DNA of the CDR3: TGTGCCAGCAGTGTTCGGTGGAACACTGAAGCTTTCTTT.

CDR3 sequence reads: CASSLEGRGSTDTQYF. The CDR3 coding sequence is TGCGCCAGCAGCTTGGAAGGCAGGGGCAGCACAGATACGCAGTATTTT. J is TRBJ2-3 and V is TRBV5-1; the D gene is possibly TRBD1 (6 bases). Germline loops: CDR1 SGHRS, CDR2 YFSETQ. CDR3 length equals 16 residues. Trimming took off 0 bases at V and 0 bases at J, with 11 bases between the two ends.

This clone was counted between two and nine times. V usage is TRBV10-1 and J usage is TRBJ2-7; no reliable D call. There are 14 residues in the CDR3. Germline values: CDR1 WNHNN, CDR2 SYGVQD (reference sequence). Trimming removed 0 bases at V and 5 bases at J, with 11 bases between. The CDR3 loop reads CASSESRDFDEQYF. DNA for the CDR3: TGCGCCAGCAGTGAGTCCAGAGACTTCGACGAGCAGTACTTC.

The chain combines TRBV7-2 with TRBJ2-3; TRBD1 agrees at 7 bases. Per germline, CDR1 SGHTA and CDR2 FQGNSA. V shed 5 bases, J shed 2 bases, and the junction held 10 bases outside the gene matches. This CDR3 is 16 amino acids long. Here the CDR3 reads CASSAHRDRYTDTQYF. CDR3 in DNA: TGTGCCAGCAGCGCTCATAGGGACAGATACACAGATACGCAGTATTTT.

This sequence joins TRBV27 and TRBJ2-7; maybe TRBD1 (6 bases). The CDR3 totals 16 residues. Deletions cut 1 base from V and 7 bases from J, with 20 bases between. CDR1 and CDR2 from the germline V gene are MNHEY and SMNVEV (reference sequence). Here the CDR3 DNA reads TGTGCCAGCAGTTTATATTTCGGCTCGGGACACCAGGAGCAGTACTTC. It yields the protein CASSLYFGSGHQEQYF.

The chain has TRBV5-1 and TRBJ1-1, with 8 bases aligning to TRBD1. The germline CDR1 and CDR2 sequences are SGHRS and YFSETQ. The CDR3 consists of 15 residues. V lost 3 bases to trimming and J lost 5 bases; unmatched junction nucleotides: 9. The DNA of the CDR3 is TGCGCCAGCAGCTACTGGACAGGGTTGGAAACTGAAGCTTTCTTT. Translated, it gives CASSYWTGLETEAFF.

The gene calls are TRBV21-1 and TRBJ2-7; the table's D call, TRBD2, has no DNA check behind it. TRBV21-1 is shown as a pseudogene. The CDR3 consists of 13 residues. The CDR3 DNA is TGTGCCAGCAGCGATAGCGACTCCTACGAGCAGTACTTC. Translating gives CASSDSDSYEQYF.

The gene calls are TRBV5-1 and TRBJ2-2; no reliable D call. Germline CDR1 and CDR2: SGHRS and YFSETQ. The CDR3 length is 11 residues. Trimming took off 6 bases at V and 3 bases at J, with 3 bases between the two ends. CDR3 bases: TGCGCCAGCACCTACACCGGGGAGCTGTTTTTT. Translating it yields CASTYTGELFF. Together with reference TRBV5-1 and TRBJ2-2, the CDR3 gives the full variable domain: KAGVTQTPRYLIKTRGQQVTLSCSPISGHRSVSWYQQTPGQGLQFLFEYFSETQRNKGNFPGRFSGRQFSNSRSEMNVSTLELGDSALYLCASTYTGELFFGEGSRLTVL.

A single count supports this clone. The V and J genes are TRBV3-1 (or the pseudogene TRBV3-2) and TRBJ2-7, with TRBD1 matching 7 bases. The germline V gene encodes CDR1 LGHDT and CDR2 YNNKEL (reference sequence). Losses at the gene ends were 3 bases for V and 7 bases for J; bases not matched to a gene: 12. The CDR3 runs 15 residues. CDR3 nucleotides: TGTGCCAGCAGCCAGATCGTGACAGGGTTGGGGGAGCAGTACTTC. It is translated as CASSQIVTGLGEQYF.

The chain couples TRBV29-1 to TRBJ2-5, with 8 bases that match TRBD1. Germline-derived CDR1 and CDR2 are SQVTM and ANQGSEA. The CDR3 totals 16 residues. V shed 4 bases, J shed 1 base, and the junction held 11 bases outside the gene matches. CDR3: CSVGMDRVFLQETQYF. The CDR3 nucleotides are TGCAGCGTTGGGATGGACAGGGTGTTTCTCCAAGAGACCCAGTACTTC. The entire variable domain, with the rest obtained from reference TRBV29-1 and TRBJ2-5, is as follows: SAVISQKPSRDICQRGTSLTIQCQVDSQVTMMFWYRQQPGQSLTLIATANQGSEATYESGFVIDKFPISRPNLTFSTLTVSNMSPEDSSIYLCSVGMDRVFLQETQYFGPGTRLLVL.

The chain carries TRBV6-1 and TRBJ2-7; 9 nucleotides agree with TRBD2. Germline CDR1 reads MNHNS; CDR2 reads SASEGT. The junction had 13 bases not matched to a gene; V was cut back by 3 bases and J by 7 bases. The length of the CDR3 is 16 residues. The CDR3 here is CASSDGTSNRGLEQYF. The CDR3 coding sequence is TGTGCCAGCAGTGATGGGACTAGCAATCGGGGCCTGGAGCAGTACTTC.

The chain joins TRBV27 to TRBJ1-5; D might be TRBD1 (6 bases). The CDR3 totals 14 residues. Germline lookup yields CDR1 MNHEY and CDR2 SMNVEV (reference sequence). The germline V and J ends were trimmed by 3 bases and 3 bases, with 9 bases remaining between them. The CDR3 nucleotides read TGTGCCAGCAGTTTCGCAGGGGTCAATCAGCCCCAGCATTTT. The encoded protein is CASSFAGVNQPQHF.

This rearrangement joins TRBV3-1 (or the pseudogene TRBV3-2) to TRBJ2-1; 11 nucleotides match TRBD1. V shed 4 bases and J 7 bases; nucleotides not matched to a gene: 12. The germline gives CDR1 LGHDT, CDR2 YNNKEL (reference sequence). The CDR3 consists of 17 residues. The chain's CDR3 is CASSPKGGTGGMNEQFF. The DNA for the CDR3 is TGTGCCAGCAGCCCCAAGGGAGGGACAGGGGGTATGAATGAGCAGTTCTTC.

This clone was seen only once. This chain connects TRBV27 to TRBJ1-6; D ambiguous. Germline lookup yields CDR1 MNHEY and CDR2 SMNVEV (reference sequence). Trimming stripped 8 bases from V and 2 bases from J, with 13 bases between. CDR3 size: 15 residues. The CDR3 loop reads CASAIKQTYNSPLHF. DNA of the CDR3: TGTGCCAGCGCCATCAAACAGACCTATAATTCACCCCTCCACTTT.

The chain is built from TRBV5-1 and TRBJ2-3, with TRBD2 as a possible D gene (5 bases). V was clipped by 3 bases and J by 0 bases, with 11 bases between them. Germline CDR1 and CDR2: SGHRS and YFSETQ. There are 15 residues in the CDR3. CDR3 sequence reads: CASSWTLSSTDTQYF. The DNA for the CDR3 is TGCGCCAGCAGCTGGACTCTATCTAGCACAGATACGCAGTATTTT.

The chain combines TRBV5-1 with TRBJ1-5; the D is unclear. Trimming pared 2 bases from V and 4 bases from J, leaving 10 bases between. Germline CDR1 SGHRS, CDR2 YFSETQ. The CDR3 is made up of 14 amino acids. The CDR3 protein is CASSLGGWNQPQHF. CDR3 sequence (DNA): TGCGCCAGCAGCTTAGGAGGATGGAATCAGCCCCAGCATTTT.